This TCR beta chain was identified in a study of regulatory T cells in long-lasting Graves disease. Study details: Patients with new Graves' disease had used antithyroid drugs below 3 months.

Study conclusions and caveats: Public clonotype sharing was higher in persistent than newly diagnosed patients.

The time point was: newly diagnosed GD, antithyroid drugs for less than 3 months. The TCR library was prepared using RNA isolated from PBMCs. The trim removed 5 bases at V and 12 bases at J, leaving 3 bases unmatched. This CDR3 is 13 amino acids long. Germline loops: CDR1 SGHTA, CDR2 FQGTGA. Combining iRepertoire HTBI primers with Arm-PCR of CDR3 regions, the authors built TCR beta libraries. Via MiXCR, TCRdb re-called the multiplex PCR reads, giving one row per CDR3 protein. Of about 440,000 distinct CDR3 sequences in the sample, about 15% were seen once. As to this clonotype: No antigen is known for it.

A further study also used this sample, focusing on T cells in Graves' hyperthyroidism and ophthalmopathy. From that second work: No ophthalmopathy progression within 18 months constituted stable Graves' hyperthyroidism. Diagnosing involved the use of clinical symptoms, serum thyroxine and TRAb, thyroid ultrasound and orbital computed tomography.

Sample: peripheral blood mononuclear cells (PBMCs), taken at new diagnosis, from a patient treated with antithyroid drugs. The receptor comes from a woman between 25 and 40 years old with Graves disease. The genes are TRBV7-3 and TRBJ2-1, with 14 positions matching TRBD2. CDR3 protein: CASSMGTSGGQFF. For the CDR3, the DNA is TGTGCCAGCAGCATGGGGACTAGCGGGGGGCAGTTCTTC.